The entry below describes one TCR beta chain. The CDR3 is 15 amino acids. Per germline, CDR1 SGHNT and CDR2 YENEEA. V gave up 1 base and J gave up 5 bases, with 12 bases separating them. In the authors' workflow: Using reference gene primer amplification, nucleated cell counts were estimated. The method was immunoSEQ multiplex PCR; TCRdb's version includes in-frame clones alone and lacks a portion of them. V and J calls and clone size are given by that table; D and trimming were obtained from the DNA. The sample yields hundreds of thousands of clones, 70% to 90% seen once. The sample belongs to a study of blood T cell repertoires in COVID-19. Study-level information: The United States, Italy and Spain supplied acute and convalescent COVID-19 samples. Sources were T cells, B-cell-depleted T cells, or PBMCs; the material itself was cDNA or gDNA.

The sample was peripheral blood. This TCR derives from a middle-aged man with acute or convalescent COVID-19. The chain links TRBV11-3 to TRBJ2-1; TRBD1 is a possible D gene (5 bases). The CDR3 DNA follows: TGTGCCAGCAGCTTAGTAGGGGAATCCGACAATGAGCAGTTCTTC. Protein sequence: CASSLVGESDNEQFF.